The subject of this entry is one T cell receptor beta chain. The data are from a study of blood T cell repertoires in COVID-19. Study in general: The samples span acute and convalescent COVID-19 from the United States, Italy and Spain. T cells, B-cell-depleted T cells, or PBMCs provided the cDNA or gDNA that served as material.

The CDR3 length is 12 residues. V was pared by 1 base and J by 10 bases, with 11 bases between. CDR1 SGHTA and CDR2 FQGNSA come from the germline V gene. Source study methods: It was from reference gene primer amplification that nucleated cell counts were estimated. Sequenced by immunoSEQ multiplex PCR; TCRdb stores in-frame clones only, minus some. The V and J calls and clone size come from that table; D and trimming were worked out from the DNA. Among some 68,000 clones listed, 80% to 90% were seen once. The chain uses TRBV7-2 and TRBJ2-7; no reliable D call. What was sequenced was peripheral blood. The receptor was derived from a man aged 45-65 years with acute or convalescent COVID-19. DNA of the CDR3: TGTGCCAGCAGCTTAGACATTCCGATCCAGTACTTC. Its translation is CASSLDIPIQYF.